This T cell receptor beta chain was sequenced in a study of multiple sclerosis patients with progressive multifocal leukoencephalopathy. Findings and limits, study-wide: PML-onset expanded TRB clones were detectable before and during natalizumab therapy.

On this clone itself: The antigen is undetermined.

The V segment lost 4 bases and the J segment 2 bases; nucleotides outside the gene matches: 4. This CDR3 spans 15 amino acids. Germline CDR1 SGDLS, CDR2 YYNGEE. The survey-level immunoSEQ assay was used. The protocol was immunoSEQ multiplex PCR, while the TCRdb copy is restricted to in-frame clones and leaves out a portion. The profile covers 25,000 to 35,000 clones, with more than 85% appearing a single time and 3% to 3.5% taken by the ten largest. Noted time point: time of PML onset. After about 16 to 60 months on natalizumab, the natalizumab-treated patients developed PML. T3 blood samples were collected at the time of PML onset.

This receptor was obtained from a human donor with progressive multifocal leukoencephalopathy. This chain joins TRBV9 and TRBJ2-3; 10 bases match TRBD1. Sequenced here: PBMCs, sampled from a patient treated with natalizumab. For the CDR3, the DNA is TGTGCCAGCAGCTCCGGGACAGGGGACACAGATACGCAGTATTTT. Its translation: CASSSGTGDTDTQYF.